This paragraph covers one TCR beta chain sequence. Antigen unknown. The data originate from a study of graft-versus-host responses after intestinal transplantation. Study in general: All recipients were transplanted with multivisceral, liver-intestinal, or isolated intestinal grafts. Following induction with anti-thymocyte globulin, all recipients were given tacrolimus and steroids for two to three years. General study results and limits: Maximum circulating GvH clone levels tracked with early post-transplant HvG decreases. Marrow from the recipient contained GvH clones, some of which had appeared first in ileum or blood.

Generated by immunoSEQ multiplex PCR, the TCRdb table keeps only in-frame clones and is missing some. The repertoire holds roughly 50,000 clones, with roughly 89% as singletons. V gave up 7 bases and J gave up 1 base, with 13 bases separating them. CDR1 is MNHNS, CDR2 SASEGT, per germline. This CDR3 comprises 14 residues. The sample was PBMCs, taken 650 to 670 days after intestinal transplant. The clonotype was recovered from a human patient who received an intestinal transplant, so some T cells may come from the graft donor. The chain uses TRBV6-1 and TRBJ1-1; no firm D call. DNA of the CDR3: TGTGCCAGCAACCTAGTCTTCCAGAACACTGAAGCTTTCTTT. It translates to CASNLVFQNTEAFF.